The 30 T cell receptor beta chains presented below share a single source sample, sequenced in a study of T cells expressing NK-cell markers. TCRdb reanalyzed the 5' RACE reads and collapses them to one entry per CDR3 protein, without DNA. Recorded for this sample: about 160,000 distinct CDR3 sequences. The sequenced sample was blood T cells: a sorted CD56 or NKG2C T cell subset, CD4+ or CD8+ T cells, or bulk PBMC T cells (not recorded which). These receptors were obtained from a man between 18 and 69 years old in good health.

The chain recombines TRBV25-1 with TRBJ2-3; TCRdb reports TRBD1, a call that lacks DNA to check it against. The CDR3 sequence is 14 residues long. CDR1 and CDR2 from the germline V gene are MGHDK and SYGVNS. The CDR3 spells CASGSGDRTDTQYF.

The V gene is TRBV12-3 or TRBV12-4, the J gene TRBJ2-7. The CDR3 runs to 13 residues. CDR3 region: CASTIGLTYEQYF.

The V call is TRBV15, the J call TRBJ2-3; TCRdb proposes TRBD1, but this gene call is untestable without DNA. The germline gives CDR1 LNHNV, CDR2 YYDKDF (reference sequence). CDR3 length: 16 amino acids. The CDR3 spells CATSRDRGMMADTQYF. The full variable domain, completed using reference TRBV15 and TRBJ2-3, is DAMVIQNPRYQVTQFGKPVTLSCSQTLNHNVMYWYQQKSSQAPKLLFHYYDKDFNNEADTPDNFQSRRPNTSFCFLDIRSPGLGDTAMYLCATSRDRGMMADTQYFGPGTRLTVL.

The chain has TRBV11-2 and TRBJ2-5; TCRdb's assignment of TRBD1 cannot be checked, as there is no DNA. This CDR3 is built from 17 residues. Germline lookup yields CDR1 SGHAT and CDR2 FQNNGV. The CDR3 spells CASSTQFQGRDQETQYF. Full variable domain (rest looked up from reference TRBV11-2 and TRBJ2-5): EAGVAQSPRYKIIEKRQSVAFWCNPISGHATLYWYQQILGQGPKLLIQFQNNGVVDDSQLPKDRFSAERLKGVDSTLKIQPAKLEDSAVYLCASSTQFQGRDQETQYFGPGTRLLVL.

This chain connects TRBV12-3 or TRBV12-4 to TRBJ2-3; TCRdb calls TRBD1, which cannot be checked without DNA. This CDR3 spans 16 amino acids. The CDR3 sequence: CASSRRDRGAADTQYF.

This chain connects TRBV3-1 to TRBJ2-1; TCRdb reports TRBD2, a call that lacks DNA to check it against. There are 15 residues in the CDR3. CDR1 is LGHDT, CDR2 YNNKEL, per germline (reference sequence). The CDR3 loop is CASSQGGGVVHEQFF.

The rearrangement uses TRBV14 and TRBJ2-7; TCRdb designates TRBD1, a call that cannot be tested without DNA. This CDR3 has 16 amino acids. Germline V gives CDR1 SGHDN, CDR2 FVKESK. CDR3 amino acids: CASSQVFGTAAYEQYF.

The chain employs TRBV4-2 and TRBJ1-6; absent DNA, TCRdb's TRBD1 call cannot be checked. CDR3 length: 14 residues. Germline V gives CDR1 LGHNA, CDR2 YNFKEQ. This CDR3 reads CASSQQGSNSPLHF.

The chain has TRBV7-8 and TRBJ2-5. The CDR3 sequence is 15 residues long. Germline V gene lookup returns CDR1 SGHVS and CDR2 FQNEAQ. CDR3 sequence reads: CASSLGMGGQETQYF.

The CDR3 sequence is CASNTILGGLDTQYF. V gene TRBV7-2 combines with J gene TRBJ2-3; there is no DNA to check the TCRdb D call of TRBD1. CDR1 is SGHTA and CDR2 is FQGNSA in the germline V gene. This CDR3 has 15 amino acids.

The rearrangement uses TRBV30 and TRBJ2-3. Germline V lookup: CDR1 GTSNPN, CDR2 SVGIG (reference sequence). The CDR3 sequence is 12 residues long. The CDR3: CAWNGGTDTQYF.

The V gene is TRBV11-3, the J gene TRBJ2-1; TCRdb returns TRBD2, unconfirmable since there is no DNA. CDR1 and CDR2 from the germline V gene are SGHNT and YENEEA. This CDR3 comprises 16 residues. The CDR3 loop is CASSFATSGGVNEQFF.

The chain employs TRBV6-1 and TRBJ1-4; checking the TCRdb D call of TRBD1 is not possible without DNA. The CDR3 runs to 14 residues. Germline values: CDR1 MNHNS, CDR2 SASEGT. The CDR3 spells CASIERGAGEKLFF.

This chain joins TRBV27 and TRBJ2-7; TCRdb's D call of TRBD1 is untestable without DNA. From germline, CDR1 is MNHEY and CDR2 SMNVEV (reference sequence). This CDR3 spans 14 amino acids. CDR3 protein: CASRSGGHRNEQYF.

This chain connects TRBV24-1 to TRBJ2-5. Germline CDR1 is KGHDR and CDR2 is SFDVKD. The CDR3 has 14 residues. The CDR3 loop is CATSDSGRRATQYF.

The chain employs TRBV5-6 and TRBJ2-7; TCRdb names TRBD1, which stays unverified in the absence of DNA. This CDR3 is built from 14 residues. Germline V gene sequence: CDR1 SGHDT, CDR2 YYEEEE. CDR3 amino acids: CASSSTGTSFEQYF.

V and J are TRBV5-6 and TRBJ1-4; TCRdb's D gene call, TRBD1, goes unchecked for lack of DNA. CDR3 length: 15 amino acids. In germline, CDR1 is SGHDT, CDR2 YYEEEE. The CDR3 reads CASSPQGSLNEKLFF.

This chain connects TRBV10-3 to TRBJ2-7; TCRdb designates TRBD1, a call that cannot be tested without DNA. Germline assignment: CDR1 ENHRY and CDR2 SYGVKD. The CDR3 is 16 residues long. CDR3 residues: CAISETTGTGDYEQYF.

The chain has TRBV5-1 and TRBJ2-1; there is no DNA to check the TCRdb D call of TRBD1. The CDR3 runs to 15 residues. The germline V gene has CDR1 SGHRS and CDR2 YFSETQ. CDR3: CASSFGAGEVREQFF. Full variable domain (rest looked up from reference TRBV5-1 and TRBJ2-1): KAGVTQTPRYLIKTRGQQVTLSCSPISGHRSVSWYQQTPGQGLQFLFEYFSETQRNKGNFPGRFSGRQFSNSRSEMNVSTLELGDSALYLCASSFGAGEVREQFFGPGTRLTVL.

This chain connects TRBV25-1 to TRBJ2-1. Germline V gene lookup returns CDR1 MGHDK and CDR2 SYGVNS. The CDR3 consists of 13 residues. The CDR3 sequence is CASSEFGSSEQFF.

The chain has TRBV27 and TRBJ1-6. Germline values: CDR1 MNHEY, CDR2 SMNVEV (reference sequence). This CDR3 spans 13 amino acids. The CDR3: CASSLTSASPLHF.

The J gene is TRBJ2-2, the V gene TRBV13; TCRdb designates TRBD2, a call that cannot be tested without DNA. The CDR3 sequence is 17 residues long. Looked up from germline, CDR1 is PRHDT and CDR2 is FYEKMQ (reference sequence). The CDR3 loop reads CASSSPTSGGATGELFF.

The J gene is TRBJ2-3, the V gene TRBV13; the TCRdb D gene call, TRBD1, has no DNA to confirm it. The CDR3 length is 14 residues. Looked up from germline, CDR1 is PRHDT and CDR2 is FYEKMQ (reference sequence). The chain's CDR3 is CASSRGGAGDTQYF. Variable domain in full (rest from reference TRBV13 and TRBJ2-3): AAGVIQSPRHLIKEKRETATLKCYPIPRHDTVYWYQQGPGQDPQFLISFYEKMQSDKGSIPDRFSAQQFSDYHSELNMSSLELGDSALYFCASSRGGAGDTQYFGPGTRLTVL.

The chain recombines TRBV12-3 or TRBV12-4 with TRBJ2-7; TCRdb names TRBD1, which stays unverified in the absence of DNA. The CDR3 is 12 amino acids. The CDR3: CASQGQSYEQYF.

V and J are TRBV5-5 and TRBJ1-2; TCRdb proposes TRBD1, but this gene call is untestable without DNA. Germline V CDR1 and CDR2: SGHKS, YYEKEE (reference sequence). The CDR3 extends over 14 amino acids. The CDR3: CASSFGTPNYGYTF. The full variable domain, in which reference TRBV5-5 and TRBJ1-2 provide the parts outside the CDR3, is DAGVTQSPTHLIKTRGQQVTLRCSPISGHKSVSWYQQVLGQGPQFIFQYYEKEERGRGNFPDRFSARQFPNYSSELNVNALLLGDSALYLCASSFGTPNYGYTFGSGTRLTVV.

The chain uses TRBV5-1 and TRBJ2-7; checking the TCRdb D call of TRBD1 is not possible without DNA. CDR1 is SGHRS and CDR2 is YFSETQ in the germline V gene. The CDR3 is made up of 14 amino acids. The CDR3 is CASSWVTENYEQYF.

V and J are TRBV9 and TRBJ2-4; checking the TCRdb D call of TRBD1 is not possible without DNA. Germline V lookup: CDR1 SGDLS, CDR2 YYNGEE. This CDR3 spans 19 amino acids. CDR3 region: CASSPPGVGGTLAKNIQYF. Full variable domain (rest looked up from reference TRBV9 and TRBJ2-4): DSGVTQTPKHLITATGQRVTLRCSPRSGDLSVYWYQQSLDQGLQFLIQYYNGEERAKGNILERFSAQQFPDLHSELNLSSLELGDSALYFCASSPPGVGGTLAKNIQYFGAGTRLSVL.

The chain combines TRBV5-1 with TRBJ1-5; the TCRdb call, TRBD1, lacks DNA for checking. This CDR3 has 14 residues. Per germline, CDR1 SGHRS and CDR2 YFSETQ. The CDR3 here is CASSLGQGTQPQHF.

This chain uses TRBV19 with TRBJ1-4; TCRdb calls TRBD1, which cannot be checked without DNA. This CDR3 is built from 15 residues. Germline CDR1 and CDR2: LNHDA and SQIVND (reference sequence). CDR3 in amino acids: CASSIYPDRSEKLFF.

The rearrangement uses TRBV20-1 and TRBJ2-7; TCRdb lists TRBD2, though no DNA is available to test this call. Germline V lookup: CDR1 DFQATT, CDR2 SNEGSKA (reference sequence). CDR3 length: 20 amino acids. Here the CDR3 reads CSARGTTGTATLQTSYEQYF.